The present T cell receptor (beta chain) was sequenced within a study of blood T cells in healthy people across ages. The ends were cut back, 1 base at V and 2 bases at J, with 12 bases in the middle. CDR1 and CDR2 (germline): SGHDT, YYEEEE. The length of the CDR3 is 15 residues. The study's findings and limits: Estimated diversity across one million T cells was deemed an underestimate.

As for this clonotype: Its antigen is not known.

Together with a sample-barcoded 5' primer, a J-beta primer mix was included in a second PCR lasting 7 to 11 cycles. TCRdb reprocessed the 5' RACE reads with MiXCR, giving one entry per CDR3 protein. Of about 1.6 million distinct CDR3 sequences in the sample, around 36% are singletons; the top ten hold about 11%. Healthy Caucasians from Russia aged 6 to 90 served as donors. The total RNA that was extracted per sample amounted to at least 5 micrograms. The sample comprised blood. The receptor's source is a woman in her 30s in good health. This sequence joins TRBV5-6 and TRBJ1-1; TRBD1 is a possible D gene (5 bases). This CDR3 is CASSLWRTRNTEAFF. CDR3 nucleotide sequence: TGTGCCAGCAGCTTGTGGAGGACAAGAAACACTGAAGCTTTCTTT.